The rows below give T cell receptor beta chains drawn from one sample of a study of T cell responses to AZD1222 COVID-19 vaccine. The data were produced by immunoSEQ multiplex PCR, yet TCRdb's version contains in-frame clones alone and is incomplete. In the table there are about 270,000 clones, around 92% of which are singletons. Sequencing used peripheral blood, obtained 28 days after the second AZD1222 dose. Every receptor here comes from an adult who received the AZD1222 COVID-19 vaccine. CDR3s include the opening cysteine and the closing phenylalanine or tryptophan. The order of the fields is V gene, CDR3 length, D gene, clone size, J gene, CDR3 protein, CDR3 DNA. The D gene is left open where the match is weak. Clone size is shown for a subset of rows, as once, few, many or a class of expanded clone.

TRBV7-2	13	-	once	TRBJ1-2	CASAENRGDGYTF	TGTGCCAGCGCGGAGAATCGGGGCGATGGCTACACCTTC
TRBV19	13	-	-	TRBJ2-5	CASSRAGSETQYF	TGTGCCAGTAGTAGGGCAGGGTCTGAGACCCAGTACTTC
TRBV3-1/TRBV3-2	15	-	once	TRBJ1-4	CASSQAGLTNEKLFF	TGTGCCAGCAGCCAAGCAGGGTTAACTAATGAAAAACTGTTTTTT
TRBV11-1	13	-	-	TRBJ2-6	CASSPAGANVLTF	TGTGCCAGCAGCCCTGCTGGGGCCAACGTCCTGACTTTC
TRBV19	14	-	-	TRBJ1-6	CASAVGTEDSPLHF	TGTGCCAGTGCCGTTGGGACCGAGGATTCACCCCTCCACTTT
TRBV6-6	15	TRBD1	-	TRBJ2-7	CASSYYGGQGDEQYF	TGTGCCAGCAGTTACTACGGCGGCCAGGGGGACGAGCAGTACTTC
TRBV2	16	-	once	TRBJ1-6	CASSEGGGSYNSPLHF	TGTGCCAGCAGTGAAGGCGGGGGCTCCTATAATTCACCCCTCCACTTT
TRBV2	14	-	-	TRBJ1-5	CASRQLDAPQPQHF	TGTGCCAGCCGTCAACTGGACGCTCCCCAGCCCCAGCATTTT
TRBV2	11	-	once	TRBJ2-1	CASHASGEQFF	TGTGCCAGCCATGCGAGCGGTGAGCAGTTCTTC
TRBV10-3	15	-	-	TRBJ1-2	CAISERGQSNYGYTF	TGTGCCATCAGTGAGCGTGGACAGTCTAACTATGGCTACACCTTC
TRBV6-6	14	-	-	TRBJ1-6	CASTQVHFSSPLHF	TGTGCCAGCACCCAGGTCCATTTTTCTTCACCCCTCCACTTT
TRBV5-4	14	-	-	TRBJ1-4	CASSSGQLNEKLFF	TGTGCCAGCAGCTCGGGACAACTTAATGAAAAACTGTTTTTT
TRBV6-5	13	TRBD1	once	TRBJ1-2	CASSSQGAGGYTF	TGTGCCAGCAGTTCACAGGGGGCTGGTGGCTACACCTTC
TRBV14	13	-	-	TRBJ2-2	CASSLWGAGELFF	TGTGCCAGCAGCCTTTGGGGGGCCGGGGAGCTGTTTTTT
TRBV10-1	14	TRBD2	-	TRBJ2-7	CASSELAGAYEQYF	TGCGCCAGCAGTGAGCTAGCGGGAGCCTACGAGCAGTACTTC
TRBV28	14	-	-	TRBJ1-1	CASSFSGLGTEAFF	TGTGCCAGCAGTTTCAGCGGATTGGGCACTGAAGCTTTCTTT
TRBV6-2/TRBV6-3	16	TRBD2	once	TRBJ2-2	CASSYLGLGGAGELFF	TGTGCCAGCAGTTACTTGGGACTAGGTGGAGCCGGGGAGCTGTTTTTT
TRBV7-2	16	-	-	TRBJ1-4	CASSSRARGTNEKLFF	TGTGCCAGCAGCTCCAGGGCCCGGGGAACTAATGAAAAACTGTTTTTT
TRBV27	16	-	-	TRBJ1-6	CASSFKGPSYNSPLHF	TGTGCCAGCAGTTTCAAGGGGCCCTCCTATAATTCACCCCTCCACTTT
TRBV6-1	12	-	once	TRBJ1-4	CASSDSTGARFF	TGTGCCAGCAGTGATAGTACGGGGGCGAGGTTTTTT
TRBV28	16	TRBD2	-	TRBJ2-7	CASSSRTSGVSYEQYF	TGTGCCAGCAGTTCCCGGACTAGCGGGGTTTCCTACGAGCAGTACTTC
TRBV3-1/TRBV3-2	12	-	-	TRBJ2-5	CASSGGAGSQYF	TGTGCCAGCAGCGGGGGGGCCGGGTCCCAGTACTTC
TRBV6-5	15	-	-	TRBJ2-1	CASRNRRSPGNEQFF	TGTGCCAGCAGAAACAGGAGGAGTCCGGGTAATGAGCAGTTCTTC
TRBV2	13	-	few	TRBJ2-2	CASKGYRAGELFF	TGTGCCAGCAAGGGATACCGGGCCGGGGAGCTGTTTTTT
TRBV18	17	-	once	TRBJ1-1	CASSPIEEPGGRFSAFF	TGTGCCAGCTCACCAATAGAGGAGCCGGGGGGGCGTTTTTCAGCTTTCTTT
TRBV27	15	TRBD1	once	TRBJ1-5	CASSPGTGGNQPQHF	TGTGCCAGCAGTCCAGGGACAGGGGGCAATCAGCCCCAGCATTTT
TRBV5-1	16	TRBD2	-	TRBJ2-3	CASSPRLAERTDTQYF	TGCGCCAGCAGCCCCCGACTAGCAGAACGCACAGATACGCAGTATTTT
TRBV9	15	-	-	TRBJ1-6	CASSVENRVDSPLHF	TGTGCCAGCAGCGTAGAGAACAGGGTGGATTCACCCCTCCACTTT
TRBV19	16	TRBD2	-	TRBJ2-1	CASQTQGLAGAHEQFF	TGTGCCAGTCAGACGCAAGGACTAGCGGGAGCCCATGAGCAGTTCTTC
TRBV27	13	-	once	TRBJ2-7	CASSLGFRHEQYF	TGTGCCAGCAGTTTAGGCTTCAGGCACGAGCAGTACTTC
TRBV13	16	-	-	TRBJ1-6	CASSFREEGRKSPLHF	TGTGCCAGCAGCTTCCGAGAGGAGGGGAGGAAGTCACCCCTCCACTTT
TRBV18	16	-	-	TRBJ2-6	CASSSVASGGANVLTF	TGTGCCAGCTCCTCGGTGGCATCGGGGGGGGCCAACGTCCTGACTTTC
TRBV29-1	13	-	-	TRBJ1-3	CSVDWDGRNTIYF	TGCAGCGTTGATTGGGACGGCAGAAACACCATATATTTT
TRBV9	10	-	once	TRBJ2-7	CASKGGEQYF	TGTGCCAGCAAAGGTGGGGAGCAGTACTTC
TRBV2	12	-	once	TRBJ1-3	CASRNRGNTIYF	TGTGCCAGCAGAAACAGAGGAAACACCATATATTTT
TRBV4-1	14	-	-	TRBJ1-1	CASSQEPYRAEAFF	TGCGCCAGCAGCCAAGAACCGTACCGGGCTGAAGCTTTCTTT
TRBV6-1	16	TRBD1	-	TRBJ1-5	CASSEAQGQVRQPQHF	TGTGCCAGCAGTGAAGCGCAAGGACAGGTTCGCCAGCCCCAGCATTTT
TRBV11-1	14	-	-	TRBJ2-2	CASSGLLNTGELFF	TGTGCCAGCTCTGGACTCTTGAACACCGGGGAGCTGTTTTTT
TRBV5-6	18	-	-	TRBJ2-6	CASSLGGVPSSGANVLTF	TGTGCCAGCAGCTTGGGTGGGGTCCCGAGCTCTGGGGCCAACGTCCTGACTTTC
TRBV5-4	17	TRBD2	-	TRBJ2-7	CASSSGLAGGIEGEQYF	TGTGCCAGCAGCTCAGGACTAGCGGGGGGTATTGAGGGAGAGCAGTACTTC
TRBV3-1/TRBV3-2	15	-	-	TRBJ2-7	CASSQQQGPTYEQYF	TGTGCCAGCAGCCAACAACAGGGTCCTACCTACGAGCAGTACTTC
TRBV12-3/TRBV12-4	13	TRBD1	-	TRBJ2-1	CASSRDSYNEQFF	TGTGCCAGCAGTCGGGACAGTTACAATGAGCAGTTCTTC
TRBV2	15	TRBD1	once	TRBJ1-2	CASSFKGATNYGYTF	TGTGCCAGCAGTTTTAAGGGGGCTACTAACTATGGCTACACCTTC
TRBV7-9	16	TRBD1	-	TRBJ1-1	CASSLEKGQGGTEAFF	TGTGCCAGCAGCTTGGAAAAAGGACAGGGAGGAACTGAAGCTTTCTTT
TRBV18	13	TRBD2	-	TRBJ2-1	CASSTRGRDEQFF	TGTGCCAGCTCAACCCGGGGGAGGGATGAGCAGTTCTTC
TRBV7-9	13	-	once	TRBJ2-3	CASSRVGTDTQYF	TGTGCCAGCAGCCGGGTGGGCACAGATACGCAGTATTTT
TRBV11-2	15	-	-	TRBJ1-1	CASSLDRPPGTEAFF	TGTGCCAGCAGCTTAGATCGACCCCCTGGGACTGAAGCTTTCTTT
TRBV9	15	TRBD2	-	TRBJ2-1	CASSVTGGAYNEQFF	TGTGCCAGCAGCGTGACTGGGGGGGCCTACAATGAGCAGTTCTTC
TRBV27	14	TRBD1	-	TRBJ1-1	CASSLTGGRAEAFF	TGTGCCAGCAGTCTGACAGGGGGAAGGGCTGAAGCTTTCTTT
TRBV29-1	10	-	-	TRBJ1-1	CSVVLGTAFF	TGCAGCGTTGTTTTGGGGACGGCTTTCTTT
TRBV7-3	15	TRBD1	-	TRBJ1-2	CASSLSGTANYGYTF	TGTGCCAGCAGCTTATCCGGGACAGCGAACTATGGCTACACCTTC
TRBV5-1	15	TRBD1	-	TRBJ1-2	CASSPGQGRGHGYTF	TGCGCCAGCAGCCCGGGACAGGGGAGGGGTCATGGCTACACCTTC
TRBV27	14	TRBD1	-	TRBJ1-6	CASSFQGVGSPLHF	TGTGCCAGCAGTTTTCAGGGGGTGGGTTCACCCCTCCACTTT
TRBV2	13	-	-	TRBJ2-2	CASSGGGTGELFF	TGTGCCAGCAGTGGAGGGGGCACCGGGGAGCTGTTTTTT
TRBV27	16	TRBD2	-	TRBJ2-2	CASSLSTSGNTGELFF	TGTGCCAGCAGTTTATCAACTAGCGGGAACACCGGGGAGCTGTTTTTT